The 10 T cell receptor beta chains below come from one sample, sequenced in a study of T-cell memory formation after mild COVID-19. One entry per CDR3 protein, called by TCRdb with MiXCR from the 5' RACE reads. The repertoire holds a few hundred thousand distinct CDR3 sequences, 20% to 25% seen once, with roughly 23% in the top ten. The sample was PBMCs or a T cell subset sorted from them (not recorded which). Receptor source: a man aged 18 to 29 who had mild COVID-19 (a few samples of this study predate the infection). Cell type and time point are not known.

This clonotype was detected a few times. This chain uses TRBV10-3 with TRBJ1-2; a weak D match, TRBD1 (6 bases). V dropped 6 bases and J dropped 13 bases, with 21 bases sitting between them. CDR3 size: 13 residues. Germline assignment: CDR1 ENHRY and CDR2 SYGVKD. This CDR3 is CAIRNRDIINLTF. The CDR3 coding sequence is TGTGCCATCAGGAACCGGGACATAATCAATCTCACCTTC.

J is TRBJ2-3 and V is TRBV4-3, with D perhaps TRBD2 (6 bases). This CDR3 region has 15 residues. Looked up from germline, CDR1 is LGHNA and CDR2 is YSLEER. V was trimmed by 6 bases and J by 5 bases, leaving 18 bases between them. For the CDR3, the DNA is TGCGCCAGCAGTCAGCGGAGCGTGGGAGGAGATACGCAGTATTTT. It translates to CASSQRSVGGDTQYF.

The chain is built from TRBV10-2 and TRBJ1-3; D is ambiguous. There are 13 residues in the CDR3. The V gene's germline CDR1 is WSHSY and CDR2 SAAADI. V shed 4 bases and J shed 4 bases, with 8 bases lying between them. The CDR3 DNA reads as TGCGCCAGCAGTGTGACGGAGGGAAACACCATATATTTT. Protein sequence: CASSVTEGNTIYF.

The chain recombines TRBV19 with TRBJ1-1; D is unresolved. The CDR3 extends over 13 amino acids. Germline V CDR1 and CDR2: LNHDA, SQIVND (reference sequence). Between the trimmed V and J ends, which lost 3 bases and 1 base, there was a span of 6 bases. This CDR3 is CASSILTNTEAFF. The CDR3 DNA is TGTGCCAGTAGTATTTTAACGAACACTGAAGCTTTCTTT.

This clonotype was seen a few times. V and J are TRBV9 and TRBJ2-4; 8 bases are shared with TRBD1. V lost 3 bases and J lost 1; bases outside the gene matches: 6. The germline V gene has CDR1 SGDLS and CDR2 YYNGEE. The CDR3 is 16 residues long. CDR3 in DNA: TGTGCCAGCAGCGGTCAGGGGGCTAGGGCCAAAAACATTCAGTACTTC. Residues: CASSGQGARAKNIQYF. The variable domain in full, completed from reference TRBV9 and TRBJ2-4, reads DSGVTQTPKHLITATGQRVTLRCSPRSGDLSVYWYQQSLDQGLQFLIQYYNGEERAKGNILERFSAQQFPDLHSELNLSSLELGDSALYFCASSGQGARAKNIQYFGAGTRLSVL.

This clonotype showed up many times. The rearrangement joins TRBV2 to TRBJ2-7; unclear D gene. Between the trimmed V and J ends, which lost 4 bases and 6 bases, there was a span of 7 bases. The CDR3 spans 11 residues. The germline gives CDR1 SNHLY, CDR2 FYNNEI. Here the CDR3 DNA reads TGTGCCAGCAGTGTCCAATTCGAGCAGTACTTC. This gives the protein CASSVQFEQYF.

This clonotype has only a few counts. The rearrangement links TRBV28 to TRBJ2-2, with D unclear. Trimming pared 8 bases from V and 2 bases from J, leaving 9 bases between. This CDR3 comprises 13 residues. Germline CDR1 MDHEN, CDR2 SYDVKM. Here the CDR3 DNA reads TGTGCCAGCTACCGCAGAAACACCGGGGAGCTGTTTTTT. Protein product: CASYRRNTGELFF.

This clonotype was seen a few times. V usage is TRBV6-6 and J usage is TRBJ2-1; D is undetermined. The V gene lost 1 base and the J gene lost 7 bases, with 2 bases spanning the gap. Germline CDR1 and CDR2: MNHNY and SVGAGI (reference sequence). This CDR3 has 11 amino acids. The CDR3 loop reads CASSYLNEQFF. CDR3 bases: TGTGCCAGCAGTTACTTGAATGAGCAGTTCTTC.

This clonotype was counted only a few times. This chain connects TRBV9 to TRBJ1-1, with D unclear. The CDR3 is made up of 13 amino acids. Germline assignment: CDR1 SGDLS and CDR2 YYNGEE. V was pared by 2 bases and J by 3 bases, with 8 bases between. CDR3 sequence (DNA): TGTGCCAGCAGCGTCAGTATGTACACTGAAGCTTTCTTT. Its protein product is CASSVSMYTEAFF.

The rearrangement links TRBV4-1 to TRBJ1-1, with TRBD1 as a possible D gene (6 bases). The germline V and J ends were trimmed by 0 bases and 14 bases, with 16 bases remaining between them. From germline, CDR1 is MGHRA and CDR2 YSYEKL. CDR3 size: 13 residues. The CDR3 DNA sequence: TGCGCCAGCAGCCAAGATAGTGGGACAAGGGAATTCTTT. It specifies CASSQDSGTREFF.